In this sample, the clone carrying this TCR beta chain turned up a few times. Its antigen is not identified. Only in-frame clones appear in the TCRdb table, and some are missing; sequencing was by immunoSEQ multiplex PCR. This sample yields about 18,000 clones, of which about 80% are seen a single time; around a quarter belongs to the top ten. This sample was taken from a study of OX40 agonist ivuxolimab in advanced cancers. Turning to the study itself: Three individuals attained partial responses, comprising one hepatocellular carcinoma case and two cutaneous melanoma cases.

The CDR3 length is 16 residues. CDR1 is SEHNR, CDR2 FQNEAQ, per germline (reference sequence). V lost 5 bases, J lost 5 bases, and 14 bases stayed unmatched. Overall study findings and caveats: Partial responders dosed at 0.1-3.0 mg/kg displayed clonal expansion ranking among the lowest. Relative to CD4+, CD8+ T cells held more expanded clones on average. The CD4+ and CD8+ T cells in the blood had expanded clonally by week 6 at 0.1 to 3.0 mg/kg.

The receptor was derived from an adult with an advanced solid tumor such as melanoma, head and neck, liver or kidney cancer. The sequences come from CD4+ or CD8+ T cells sorted from blood, collected in a trial of the OX40 agonist ivuxolimab. V usage is TRBV7-9 and J usage is TRBJ2-7, with 8 bases matching TRBD1. CDR3 nucleotide sequence: TGTGCCAGCAGCCGTTCCCATGGACAGGGCGCCAACGAGCAGTACTTC. Amino acids: CASSRSHGQGANEQYF.